Listed here is a single T cell receptor (beta chain). The antigen is unknown. The CDR3 does not end in the conserved phenylalanine or tryptophan, so this is likely a read error. Study-wide findings and caveats: Tumor-infiltrating Treg TCR alpha and beta sequences overlapped most with tumor naive CD4+ T cells, then blood naive.

Treg sorting used a CD4+CD25+CD127-/low gate. Constant-region reverse primers amplified full-length variable regions, followed by semi-nested Nested Universal Primer A PCR. In TCRdb, the 5' RACE reads were re-called with MiXCR into one record per CDR3 protein. The sample has approximately 11,000 distinct CDR3 sequences, 15% to 20% seen once. Trimming at V came to 6 bases and at J to 4 bases, leaving 4 bases not matched to a gene. Germline V gene sequence: CDR1 MDHEN, CDR2 SYDVKM. The CDR3 has 13 amino acids. The sample taken for sequencing was Tregs sorted from a lymph node. The gene calls are TRBV28 and TRBJ1-1; TRBD1 agrees at 8 bases. The TCR was taken from a female donor with breast cancer. In DNA, the CDR3 is TGTGCCAGCAGCCCTGACAGGGGCACTGAAGCTTTCCTT. It encodes CASSPDRGTEAFL.